This T cell receptor beta chain is drawn from a study of immune heterogeneity within non-small cell lung tumors (dated by TCRdb to the late 2010s). For the study in its entirety: By histology, the tumors were a few squamous cell carcinomas, around eleven non-squamous carcinomas and 1 tumor not otherwise specified. TCR repertoires were analyzed from some 60 tumor loci of about 14 patients, whereas transcriptome data were available for only about 43 loci from about a dozen patients. To look at intratumoral immune heterogeneity, the study ran whole-exome sequencing, RNA-seq and TCR beta repertoire sequencing on several spatially distinct regions taken from every NSCLC tumor. For mutant peptides 8 to 11 amino acids long, netMHCpan-3.0 predicted neoantigen binding to the HLA alleles of each patient. Results the study describes overall, beyond this receptor: For the most part, high-frequency TCR beta clonotypes differed from one individual patient to another. A moderate positive correlation (R 0.3 to 0.35), which was statistically significant, linked local T-cell repertoire clonality to local tumor mutational burden. Identical dominant CDR3B clonotypes recurred across loci within a patient, yet different tumor locations also harbored unique high-frequency clones.

For the TCR template, genomic DNA was extracted from bulk tumor tissue, and 500 to 750 ng of gDNA was amplified for each sample. During surgery, multiple biopsies were taken from each primary tumor and placed as far apart as possible within the tumor mass. Patients in the study cohort, which was described as untreated, were newly diagnosed NSCLC cases going through curative surgery. Donors were about 16 newly diagnosed non-small cell lung cancer patients undergoing surgery with curative intent. The resected tumor masses were reviewed by two independent pathologists. Only DNA and RNA samples of high quality went on to sequencing. As regards this clonotype: It lacks a known antigen. One base away lies a much larger clone, so this may be a sequencing read error.

From its cysteine to its phenylalanine, the CDR3 spans 18 amino acids. CDR3 DNA is the only sequence kept; it has 54 bases, read in frame from the first base. The germline V gene provides CDR1 SGHTA and CDR2 FQGNSA. Trimming takes 1 base from V and 3 bases from J, and the germline ends sit 22 bases apart. The TCR beta CDR3 region was amplified with a multiplex PCR system whose first round ran for approximately 10 cycles using 32 V-gene forward primers and 13 J-gene reverse primers. The first PCR round used a QIAGEN Multiplex PCR Kit, and the primer sequences were filed in Chinese patent CN105087789A. Illumina universal primers were added in a second PCR round performed with the Phusion High-Fidelity PCR Kit. TCR libraries were paired-end sequenced at 151 bp read length on the Illumina HiSeq X Ten platform. The paper's data handling went like this. Cutadapt was used to discard reads without multiplex PCR primers, PEAR merged the read pairs, and MiXCR with default settings called the CDR3 regions. Repertoire diversity used Shannon entropy, and clonality was computed as one minus Shannon entropy divided by ln of productive unique sequence count. Dominant or high-frequency T-cell clones were defined as clonotypes at frequencies of at least 0.5%. Using fastp trimming at Q25 and MiXCR clonotype assembly, TCRdb reanalyzed the public sequencing data and kept in-frame beta chains. CDR3 protein sequences are deduplicated, and each keeps its most common genes and DNA. V and J calls and clone size were set by TCRdb, not the authors. Counted in this sample were several thousand distinct CDR3 sequences; roughly 23% of them appeared once. The ten largest clones represent around 12% of the sample.

The sample taken for sequencing was lung tumor tissue. The origin of this receptor is a man aged 60 to 75 with non-small cell lung cancer. The sequence links TRBV7-2 to TRBJ2-7; TRBD1 might be the D gene, on 7 matching bases. The DNA reads as follows: TGTGCCAGCAGCTTAGTTGGAGGGGGCTCGGATAGTGACTACGAGCAGTACTTC. This yields the protein CASSLVGGGSDSDYEQYF.